The sequence of this TCR beta chain was determined in a study of blood T cell repertoires in COVID-19. On the study more broadly: PBMCs, B-cell-depleted T cells, or T cells were the source of the cDNA or gDNA that made up the material.

A single count supports this clone. Germline V gives CDR1 MNHNY, CDR2 SVGAGI (reference sequence). The CDR3 has 14 residues. Trimming removed 7 bases at V and 5 bases at J, with 17 bases between. TCRdb keeps only in-frame clones here, not all; method: immunoSEQ multiplex PCR. The sample holds around 370,000 clones, about 90% seen once. What was sequenced was peripheral blood. The sequence came from a man aged 18-30 years with active or convalescent COVID-19. The chain links TRBV6-6 to TRBJ1-1; possibly TRBD1 for D (6 bases). CDR3 in amino acids: CASTKGVRGTEAFF. The CDR3 DNA reads TGTGCCAGCACCAAGGGGGTGCGAGGGACTGAAGCTTTCTTT.